The clone carrying this T cell receptor beta chain has a single count. Its antigen is undetermined. Sorted subsets were CFSE-labeled and cultured four to five days with allogeneic dendritic cells. Memory T cells were CD45RO+, naive were CD45RA+, sorted by FACS. This sample was taken from a study of regulatory dendritic cells for organ transplantation. The overall study: Dendritic cell cultures received LPS on day 6. Overall study results and limits: Mature dendritic cells appeared to drive more memory CD8+ clonal expansion than regulatory ones.

The CDR3 extends over 16 amino acids. V was trimmed by 2 bases and J by 4 bases, leaving 17 bases between them. Assay: immunoSEQ multiplex PCR; the TCRdb copy retains only in-frame clones and omits some. The table has roughly 12,000 clones, roughly 86% seen once. The genes are TRBV23-1 and TRBJ1-1; maybe TRBD1 (5 bases). TRBV23-1 is noted as an ORF with a role that remains uncertain. The clonotype comes from a human donor in good health. What was sequenced was naive CD8+ T cells from blood cultured with dendritic cells. Subset noted: CD45RA+ naive T cells. The CDR3 DNA is TGCGCCAGCAGTCAAACGGACATCGTGGGTGGCACTGAAGCTTTCTTT. Translating it yields CASSQTDIVGGTEAFF.